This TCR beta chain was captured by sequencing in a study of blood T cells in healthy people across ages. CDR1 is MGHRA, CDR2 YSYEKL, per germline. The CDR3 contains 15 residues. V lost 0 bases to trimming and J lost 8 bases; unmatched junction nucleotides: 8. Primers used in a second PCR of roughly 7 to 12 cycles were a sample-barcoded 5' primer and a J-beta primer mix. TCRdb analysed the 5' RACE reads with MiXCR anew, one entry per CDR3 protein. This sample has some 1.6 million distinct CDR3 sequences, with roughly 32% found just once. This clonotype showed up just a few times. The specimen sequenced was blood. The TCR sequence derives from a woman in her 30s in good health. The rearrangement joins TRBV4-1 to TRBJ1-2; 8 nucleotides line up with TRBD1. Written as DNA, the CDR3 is TGCGCCAGCAGCCAAGAATCCAACAGGGGGGACGGCTACACCTTC. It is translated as CASSQESNRGDGYTF.